This TCR beta chain was profiled in a study of shared clonotypes between healthy human individuals. Trimming at V came to 2 bases and at J to 2 bases, leaving 3 bases not matched to a gene. This CDR3 contains 16 residues. The V gene's germline CDR1 is SNHLY and CDR2 FYNNEI. Profiling relied on immunoSEQ multiplex PCR, and the TCRdb table lists in-frame clones only, not all of them. The data hold about 230,000 clones, with just over 65% observed a single time. CD45RA+ naive and CD45RA-negative memory subsets were separated from CD4+ cells. Sequencing was carried out using memory CD4+ T cells sorted from blood. Subset defined: CD45RA-negative fraction. The chain recombines TRBV2 with TRBJ2-3; TRBD2 agrees at 11 bases. The receptor was derived from a young man in good health. CDR3 residues: CASSEPSGRNTDTQYF. The CDR3 DNA is TGTGCCAGCAGTGAACCTAGCGGGAGGAACACAGATACGCAGTATTTT.